The clone carrying this T cell receptor beta chain was detected once. Compared with germline, one end of the junction differs, possibly owing to a read error. The authors made TCR beta cDNA from approximately 500 ng total RNA with a constant-region primer. Investigators got TCR beta libraries out of three nested multiplex PCR rounds, done with slightly modified ARM-PCR. Each CDR3 protein is one row after TCRdb ran MiXCR on the multiplex PCR reads. The sample consists of fewer than 75,000 distinct CDR3 sequences, about two thirds of them appearing once. Co-extraction yielded RNA and DNA from roughly 20-30 mg of unsorted bulk tissue. Primary liver carcinoma in the patients was surgically resected. The sample comes from a study of tumor-infiltrating lymphocytes in primary liver carcinoma. The sequencing input was liver tumor tissue from sampling region 2. Sample subset: tumor region T2, inferior pole. This sequence was found in a middle-aged man with primary liver carcinoma and hepatitis B virus infection.

The CDR3 nucleotides are TGTACCTGGAGTGTACAGGGGATAATCACTGAAGCTTTCTTT. This encodes CTWSVQGIITEAFF. This chain joins TRBV30 and TRBJ1-1; 7 positions agree with TRBD1. CDR1 is GTSNPN and CDR2 is SVGIG in the germline V gene (reference sequence). The CDR3 totals 14 residues.